The present TCR beta chain was sequenced within a study of OX40 agonist ivuxolimab in advanced cancers. The protocol was immunoSEQ multiplex PCR, while the TCRdb copy is restricted to in-frame clones and leaves out a portion. The table shows tens of thousands of clones, with 75% to 85% occurring only once. Notes on this clone: Antigen unknown.

Germline lookup yields CDR1 LNHDA and CDR2 SQIVND (reference sequence). The CDR3 is 12 residues long. V was pared by 9 bases and J by 0 bases, with 9 bases between. Patients had blood sampled at baseline and again on cycle 4 day 1 and cycle 7 day 1. Study findings and constraints: Averaged across samples, CD8+ T cells carried more expanded clones than CD4+ did. Clonal expansion from baseline to week 6 occurred in both CD4+ and CD8+ T cells.

This sequence was found in an adult with an advanced solid tumor such as melanoma, head and neck, liver or kidney cancer. The V gene is TRBV19, the J gene TRBJ2-7; D unresolved. The sequences come from CD4+ or CD8+ T cells sorted from blood, collected in a trial of the OX40 agonist ivuxolimab. The CDR3 sequence is CASQGASYEQYF. As DNA, the CDR3 is TGTGCCAGCCAAGGAGCCTCCTACGAGCAGTACTTC.